This T cell receptor beta chain came from a study of blood T cell repertoires in COVID-19. Study summary: Spain, Italy and the United States supplied samples that represented acute and convalescent COVID-19.

The CDR3 covers 14 residues. The germline V gene has CDR1 SGDLS and CDR2 YYNGEE. Trimming took 1 base from V and 1 from J, leaving 7 bases between them. This clone was seen only once. Original processing methods: Amplified reference gene primers provided the basis for estimating nucleated cell counts. Some clones are missing from TCRdb's copy, which holds only in-frame ones; the method was immunoSEQ multiplex PCR. D and trimming come from the DNA, and the V and J calls and clone size come from that table. Of 70,000 to 95,000 clones listed, around 86% are singletons. The sequence came from a human donor in a cohort sampled during active COVID-19. The chain recombines TRBV9 with TRBJ2-3; D gene unclear. The sequencing input was peripheral blood. The CDR3 protein is CASSVKTGTDTQYF. The CDR3 nucleotides are TGTGCCAGCAGCGTAAAAACGGGCACAGATACGCAGTATTTT.